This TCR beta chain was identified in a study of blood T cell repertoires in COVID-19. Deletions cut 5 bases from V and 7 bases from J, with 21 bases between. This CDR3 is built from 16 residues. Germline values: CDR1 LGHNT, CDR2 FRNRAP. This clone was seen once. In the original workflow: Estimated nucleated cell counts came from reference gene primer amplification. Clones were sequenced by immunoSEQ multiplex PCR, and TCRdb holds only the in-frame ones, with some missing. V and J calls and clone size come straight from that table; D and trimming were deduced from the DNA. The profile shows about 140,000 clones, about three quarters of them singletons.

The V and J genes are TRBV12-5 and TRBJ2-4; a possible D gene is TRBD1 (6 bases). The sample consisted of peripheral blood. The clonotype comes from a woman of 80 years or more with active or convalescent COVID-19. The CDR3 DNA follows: TGTGCTAGTGGTACCTCCGGGACATTCGATCGGAACATTCAGTACTTC. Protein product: CASGTSGTFDRNIQYF. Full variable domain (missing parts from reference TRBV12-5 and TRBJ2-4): DARVTQTPRHKVTEMGQEVTMRCQPILGHNTVFWYRQTMMQGLELLAYFRNRAPLDDSGMPKDRFSAEMPDATLATLKIQPSEPRDSAVYFCASGTSGTFDRNIQYFGAGTRLSVL.